This TCR beta chain was observed in a study of post-analysis software for immune sequencing data. Study-wide results and limits: Included in a set of 5 or 6 TRBV segments more frequent in patients than controls were TRBV5-6, TRBV5-1 and TRBV20-1.

This clonotype occurred a few times. The antigen remains unidentified. Every TCR beta cDNA library bore unique molecular identifiers. TCRdb ran MiXCR on the PCR reads and lists one entry per CDR3 protein. The table includes 380,000 or so distinct CDR3 sequences, less than 40% detected once. Per the germline V gene, CDR1 is MGHRA and CDR2 is YSYEKL. The V end lost 5 bases, the J end lost 4 bases, and 14 bases lay between the germline ends. This CDR3 has 14 amino acids. The chain recombines TRBV4-1 with TRBJ1-2; no clear D. Sample: blood. The TCR sequence derives from a girl aged 5-17 years with multiple sclerosis. The chain's CDR3 is CASSGIGGSYGYTF. In DNA, the CDR3 is TGCGCCAGCAGCGGAATTGGCGGATCCTATGGCTACACCTTC.